The rows below give T cell receptor beta chains drawn from one sample of a study of T cell responses to AZD1222 COVID-19 vaccine. Repertoires were generated with immunoSEQ multiplex PCR, while TCRdb's copy carries only in-frame clones and drops some. The data show fewer than 150,000 clones, with roughly 90% seen just once and over 7.5% held by the top ten. Sequenced here: peripheral blood, sampled 28 days after the second AZD1222 dose. The origin of the receptors is an adult who received the AZD1222 COVID-19 vaccine. CDR3s include the opening cysteine and the closing phenylalanine or tryptophan. The order of the fields is J gene, V gene, CDR3 protein.

>TRBJ1-1|TRBV11-2
CASSTRQPNTEAFF
>TRBJ2-7|TRBV3-1/TRBV3-2
CASSQEYEQYF
>TRBJ2-1|TRBV5-1
CASSLPRTYNEQFF
>TRBJ1-1|TRBV2
CASRRQLNTEAFF
>TRBJ1-2|TRBV19
CASEEGKYYGYTF
>TRBJ2-4|TRBV13
CASSPNSGNIQYF
>TRBJ1-4|TRBV28
CASSFGVNNEKLFF
>TRBJ2-2|TRBV29-1
CSVEDRANTGELFF
>TRBJ1-5|TRBV6-5
CASRPDRPNQPQHF
>TRBJ1-2|TRBV19
CASRVVQSYGYTF
>TRBJ2-5|TRBV27
CASQSWGREQETQYF
>TRBJ1-1|TRBV10-3
CAISEVQSNTEAFF
>TRBJ2-1|TRBV14
CASSEVRTGGGYNEQFF
>TRBJ1-2|TRBV24-1
CATSDWTGDYGYTF
>TRBJ1-2|TRBV27
CASSLSGFRGYTF
>TRBJ1-1|TRBV18
CASSPDREVNTEAFF
>TRBJ1-1|TRBV7-6
CASSLAHLGLGTEAFF
>TRBJ2-7|TRBV6-5
CASSFSGQFYEQYF
>TRBJ1-2|TRBV18
CASSQGQRTNYGYTF
>TRBJ1-6|TRBV28
CASSLQGNHSPLHF
>TRBJ1-6|TRBV28
CASVTPGGVSPLHF
>TRBJ2-1|TRBV2
CASSSNEQFF
>TRBJ2-1|TRBV7-9
CASSRGQGSEQFF
>TRBJ2-7|TRBV7-2
CASSPSGGGLLSYEQYF
>TRBJ2-5|TRBV3-1/TRBV3-2
CASSYRAETQYF
>TRBJ1-1|TRBV12-3/TRBV12-4
CASSWRGSEAFF
>TRBJ2-5|TRBV6-5
CASRATRNQETQYF
>TRBJ1-5|TRBV5-1
CASSLVPNQPQHF
>TRBJ2-7|TRBV27
CASRRAGVSYEQYF
>TRBJ1-2|TRBV11-3
CASSLEDSYNYGYTF
>TRBJ2-5|TRBV6-6
CASSYEVAQYF
>TRBJ1-5|TRBV7-9
CASSKSDGQPQHF
>TRBJ1-1|TRBV19
CASSPRTANTEAFF
>TRBJ2-2|TRBV28
CASSPPGRGDTGELFF
>TRBJ1-1|TRBV7-9
CASSLEGQGEDEAFF
>TRBJ1-6|TRBV14
CASSHGRISSYNSPLHF
>TRBJ2-7|TRBV14
CASRLIGQPEEQYF
>TRBJ2-7|TRBV2
CASSEAFRGTEQYF
>TRBJ2-1|TRBV14
CASSQDGLAGEGNEQFF
>TRBJ1-5|TRBV28
CASSPKNQPQHF
>TRBJ1-4|TRBV7-9
CASSILQGWDEKLFF
>TRBJ2-7|TRBV19
CASSISRGLHEQYF
>TRBJ1-1|TRBV29-1
CSVEEVGIEAFF
>TRBJ2-3|TRBV7-2
CASSRYLRSGGYTDTQYF
>TRBJ2-5|TRBV6-5
CASSLSRVETQYF
>TRBJ2-5|TRBV7-2
CASSLPDTGTQYF
>TRBJ2-7|TRBV6-2/TRBV6-3
CASSYGGTAKPYF
>TRBJ1-3|TRBV5-6
CASSLGHMEPGNTIYF
>TRBJ2-2|TRBV27
CASSFSSGGSGELFF
>TRBJ1-4|TRBV6-5
CASGGYNEKLFF
>TRBJ2-5|TRBV7-6
CASSLGTGGAQETQYF
>TRBJ1-5|TRBV28
CASSLTGYQPQHF
>TRBJ2-3|TRBV28
CASRRRGPGDTQYF
>TRBJ2-3|TRBV6-2/TRBV6-3
CASSPPWDFYTDTQYF